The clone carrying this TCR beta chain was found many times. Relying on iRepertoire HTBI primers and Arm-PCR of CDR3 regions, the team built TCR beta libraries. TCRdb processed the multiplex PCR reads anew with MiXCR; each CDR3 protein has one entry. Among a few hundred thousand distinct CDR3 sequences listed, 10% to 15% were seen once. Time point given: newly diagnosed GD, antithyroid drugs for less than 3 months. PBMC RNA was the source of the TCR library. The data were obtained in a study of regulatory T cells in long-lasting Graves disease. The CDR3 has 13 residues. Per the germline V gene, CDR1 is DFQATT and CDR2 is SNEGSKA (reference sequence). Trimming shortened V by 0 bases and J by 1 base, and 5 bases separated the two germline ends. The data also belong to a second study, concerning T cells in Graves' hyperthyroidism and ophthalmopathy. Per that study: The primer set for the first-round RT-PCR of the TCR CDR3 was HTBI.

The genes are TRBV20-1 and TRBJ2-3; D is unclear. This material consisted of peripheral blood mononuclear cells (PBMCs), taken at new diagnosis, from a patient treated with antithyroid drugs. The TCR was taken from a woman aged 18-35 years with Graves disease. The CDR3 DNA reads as TGCAGTGCTAGAGATCCTGGCACAGATACGCAGTATTTT. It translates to CSARDPGTDTQYF.